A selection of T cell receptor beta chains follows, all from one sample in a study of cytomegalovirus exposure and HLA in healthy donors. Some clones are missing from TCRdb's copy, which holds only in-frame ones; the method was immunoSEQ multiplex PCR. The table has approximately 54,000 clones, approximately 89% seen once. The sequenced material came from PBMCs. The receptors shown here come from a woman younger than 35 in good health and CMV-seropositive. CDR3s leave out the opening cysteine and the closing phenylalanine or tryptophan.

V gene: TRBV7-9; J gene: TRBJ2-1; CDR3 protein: ASSFRTSPRDEQF
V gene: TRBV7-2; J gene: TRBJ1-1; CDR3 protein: ASSLVREAEAF
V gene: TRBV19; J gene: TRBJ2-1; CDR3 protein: ASSDSLLAGRSYNEQF
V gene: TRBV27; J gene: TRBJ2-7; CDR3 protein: ASSSRTGYAYEQY
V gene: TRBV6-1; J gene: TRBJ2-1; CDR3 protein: ASSDGDRESDEQF
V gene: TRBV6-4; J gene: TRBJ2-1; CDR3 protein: ASSDGQGGNEQF
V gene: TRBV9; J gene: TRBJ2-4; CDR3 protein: ASSVGGPLAKNIQY
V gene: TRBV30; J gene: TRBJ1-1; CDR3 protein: AWSVEGDITEAF
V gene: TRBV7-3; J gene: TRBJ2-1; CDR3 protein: ASSLEALAGPVEQF
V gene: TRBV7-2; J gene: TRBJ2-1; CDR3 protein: ASSPGLNEQF
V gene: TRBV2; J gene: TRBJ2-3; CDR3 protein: ASSEARGGPPDDTQY
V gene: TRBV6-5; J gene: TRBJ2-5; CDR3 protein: ASSRLAGGFETQY
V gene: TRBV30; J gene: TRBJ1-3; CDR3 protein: AWSVVGGNTIY
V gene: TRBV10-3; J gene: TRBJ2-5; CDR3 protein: AIRQGVGETQY
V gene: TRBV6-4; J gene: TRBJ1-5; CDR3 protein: ASHDRVSQPQH
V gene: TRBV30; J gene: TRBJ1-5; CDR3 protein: AWDRVNQPQH
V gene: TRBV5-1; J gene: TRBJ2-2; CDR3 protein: ASSLDGQGAGELF
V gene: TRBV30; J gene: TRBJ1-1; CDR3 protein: AWSLSGDTEAF
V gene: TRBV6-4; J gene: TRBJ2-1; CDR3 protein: ASSEGTSGDDEQF
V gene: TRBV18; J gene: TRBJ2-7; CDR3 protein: ASSPPGREQY
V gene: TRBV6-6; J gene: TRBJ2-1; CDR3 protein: ASKGRRKGDEQF
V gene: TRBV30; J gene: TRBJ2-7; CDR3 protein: AWATGTGASYEQY
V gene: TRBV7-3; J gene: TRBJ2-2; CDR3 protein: ASTGNPNTGELF
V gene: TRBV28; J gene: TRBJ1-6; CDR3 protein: ASRVTTGVGSYNSPLH
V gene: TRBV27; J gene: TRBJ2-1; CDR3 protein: ASSLTDSLNEQF
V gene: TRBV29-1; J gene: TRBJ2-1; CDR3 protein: SELQGNEQF
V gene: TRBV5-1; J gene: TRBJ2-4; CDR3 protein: ASSLDKWDGPRGLAKNIQY
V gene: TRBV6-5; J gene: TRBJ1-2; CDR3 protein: ASSYGGTYGYT
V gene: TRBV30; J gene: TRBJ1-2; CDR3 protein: AWSVSRGHYGYT
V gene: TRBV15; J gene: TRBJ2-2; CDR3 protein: ATSRDLSSIGELF
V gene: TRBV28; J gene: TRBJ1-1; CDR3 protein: ASSMRQGGTEAF
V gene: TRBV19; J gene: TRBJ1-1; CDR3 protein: ASSTRTGRTEAF
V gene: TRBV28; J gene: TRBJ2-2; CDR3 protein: ASSLSLGGGTGELF
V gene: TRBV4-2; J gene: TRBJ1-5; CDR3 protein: ASSQDTLPGNQPQH
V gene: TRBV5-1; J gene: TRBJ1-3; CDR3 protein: ASSLEVRATGNTIY
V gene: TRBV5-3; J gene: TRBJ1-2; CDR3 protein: ARSLEGNRGNYGYT
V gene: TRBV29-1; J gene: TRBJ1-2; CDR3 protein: SVGRGTGATAYGYT
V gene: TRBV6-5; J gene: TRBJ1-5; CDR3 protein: ASRRGGSNQPQH
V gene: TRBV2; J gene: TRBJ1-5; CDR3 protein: ASTSDPGANQPQH
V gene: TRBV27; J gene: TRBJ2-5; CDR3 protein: ASSLGVGGTQY
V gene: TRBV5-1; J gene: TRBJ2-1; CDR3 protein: ASGTSRGVGNEQF
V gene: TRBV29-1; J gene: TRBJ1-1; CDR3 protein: SVAGLGQGELSTEAF
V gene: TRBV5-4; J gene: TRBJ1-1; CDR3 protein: ASSGRTGSTEAF
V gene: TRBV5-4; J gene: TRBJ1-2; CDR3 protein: ASSQERGGAYGYT
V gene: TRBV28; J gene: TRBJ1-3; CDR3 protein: ASSLRALFSGNTIY
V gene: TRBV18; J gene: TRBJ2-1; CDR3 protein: ASSPKPDLAGIFNEQF